A single sample gave rise to the 31 T cell receptor beta chains below, sequenced in a study of neurological immune-mediated disorders. MiXCR, applied by TCRdb to the 5' RACE reads, yields one record per CDR3 protein. This sample has about 48,000 distinct CDR3 sequences; under 30% occur once, and the top ten carry roughly 25%. The sequencing sample was made of PBMCs. These receptors all stem from a woman between 65 and 79 years old in good health.

This clonotype was found many times. The CDR3 DNA is TGTGCCAGCAGCTTGACTGGGGACTCCTACAATGAGCAGTTCTTC. Translated: CASSLTGDSYNEQFF. V is TRBV7-2 and J is TRBJ2-1; no firm D call. The CDR3 is made up of 15 amino acids. Between the trimmed V and J ends, which lost 3 bases and 0 bases, there was a span of 9 bases. Germline V gene data show CDR1 as SGHTA and CDR2 as FQGNSA.

This clonotype was detected ten times or more. The V gene is TRBV28, the J gene TRBJ2-7; D is undetermined. The ends were cut back, 6 bases at V and 7 bases at J, with 7 bases in the middle. Per germline, CDR1 MDHEN and CDR2 SYDVKM. The CDR3 has 10 residues. The CDR3 loop is CASRRREQYF. DNA of the CDR3: TGTGCCAGCAGGAGGCGGGAGCAGTACTTC.

This clonotype was seen only a few times. In DNA form, the CDR3 reads TGCGCCAGCAGCTTCCCTCCGGGACAGGGGTCGGAGACCCAGTACTTC. It encodes CASSFPPGQGSETQYF. The chain has TRBV5-1 and TRBJ2-5, with 10 bases fitting TRBD1. Germline trimming cut 2 bases from V and 5 bases from J; bases unmatched to any gene: 9. Per the germline V gene, CDR1 is SGHRS and CDR2 is YFSETQ. The CDR3 runs to 16 residues.

This clonotype was counted at least ten times. J is TRBJ2-1 and V is TRBV7-6; TRBD2 matches 7 bases. This CDR3 has 17 residues. Germline V gives CDR1 SGHVS, CDR2 FNYEAQ. The V gene end was trimmed by 5 bases and the J gene end by 6 bases; junction bases not matched to a gene: 16. CDR3 nucleotides: TGTGCCAGCAGCCCAAAGCCCCATGGGTCGGGAGGCAATGAGCAGTTCTTC. Its translation: CASSPKPHGSGGNEQFF.

This clonotype came up many times. This chain uses TRBV5-6 with TRBJ1-1, with D perhaps TRBD1 (6 bases). This CDR3 has 16 residues. Trimming left V 0 bases short and J 2 bases short, with 14 bases between. Germline V CDR1 and CDR2: SGHDT, YYEEEE. CDR3 sequence reads: CASSLEGGTYNTEAFF. As DNA, the CDR3 is TGTGCCAGCAGCTTGGAGGGCGGGACATATAACACTGAAGCTTTCTTT.

This clonotype showed up many times. This rearrangement joins TRBV6-2 or TRBV6-3 to TRBJ2-6, with a tentative D call TRBD1 (6 bases). In germline, CDR1 is MNHEY, CDR2 SVGEGT. This CDR3 is built from 15 residues. Between the trimmed V and J ends, which lost 5 bases and 4 bases, there was a span of 12 bases. This CDR3 is CASSTTGRGANVLTF. The CDR3 DNA sequence: TGTGCCAGCAGTACCACAGGGCGCGGGGCCAACGTCCTGACTTTC.

In its sample, this clonotype was seen a few times. This sequence joins TRBV12-3 or TRBV12-4 and TRBJ2-3, with TRBD2 matching over 9 bases. Losses at the gene ends were 6 bases for V and 2 bases for J; bases not matched to a gene: 12. The CDR3 has 17 amino acids. CDR3 bases: TGTGCCAGCAGAGCCGCCGGGACTAGCCTTCTCACAGATACGCAGTATTTT. This gives the protein CASRAAGTSLLTDTQYF.

J is TRBJ2-7 and V is TRBV6-2 or TRBV6-3; 13 bases fit TRBD2. Germline loops: CDR1 MNHEY, CDR2 SVGEGT. This CDR3 contains 15 residues. Trimming cost V 6 bases and J 3 bases; bases outside gene matches: 5. This CDR3 reads CASSDGLAGDYEQYF. The CDR3, as DNA: TGTGCCAGCAGCGATGGACTAGCGGGGGACTACGAGCAGTACTTC.

The rearrangement joins TRBV7-2 to TRBJ1-5; TRBD1 matches 7 bases. The V gene's germline CDR1 is SGHTA and CDR2 FQGNSA. V lost 2 bases, J lost 16 bases, and 11 bases stayed unmatched. The CDR3 loop spans 13 amino acids. The CDR3 reads CASSLQGGNQPHF. CDR3 coding DNA: TGTGCCAGCAGCTTACAAGGGGGCAATCAGCCCCATTTT.

This clonotype was observed at least ten times. V and J are TRBV7-9 and TRBJ2-2, with TRBD1 as a possible D gene (6 bases). CDR3 length: 15 amino acids. The V and J ends lost 5 bases and 4 bases respectively, with 14 bases between them. CDR1 SEHNR and CDR2 FQNEAQ come from the germline V gene (reference sequence). CDR3 sequence reads: CASSDSTGFTGELFF. The CDR3 nucleotides are TGTGCCAGCAGCGATTCGACAGGTTTCACCGGGGAGCTGTTTTTT.

This clonotype has at least ten counts. The rearrangement uses TRBV15 and TRBJ2-1; 9 bases align to TRBD2. The V segment lost 0 bases and the J segment 0 bases; nucleotides outside the gene matches: 6. The CDR3 loop spans 18 amino acids. CDR1 LNHNV and CDR2 YYDKDF come from the germline V gene (reference sequence). CDR3 nucleotide sequence: TGTGCCACCAGCAGAGATCTGGCTAGCGGGGTCTCCTACAATGAGCAGTTCTTC. Protein: CATSRDLASGVSYNEQFF.

This clonotype was counted at least ten times. The rearrangement uses TRBV12-3 or TRBV12-4 and TRBJ1-5, with 7 positions matching TRBD1. The CDR3 extends over 12 amino acids. J gave up 6 bases and V 8 bases, and 4 bases lay outside the gene matches. The CDR3 region is CASQQGPQPQHF. The CDR3 region has the DNA TGTGCCAGCCAACAGGGGCCTCAGCCCCAGCATTTT.

This clonotype was counted at least ten times. V gene TRBV2 combines with J gene TRBJ2-1, with a tentative D call TRBD2 (6 bases). CDR3 size: 16 residues. Trimming removed 5 bases from V and 0 bases from J, with 14 bases in between. The germline CDR1 and CDR2 sequences are SNHLY and FYNNEI. Here the CDR3 reads CASSNARGNSYNEQFF. CDR3 DNA: TGTGCCAGCAGTAACGCCCGGGGGAACTCCTACAATGAGCAGTTCTTC.

This clonotype was found many times. The CDR3 here is CASSLAGLDTQYF. CDR3 DNA: TGCGCCAGCAGCTTGGCGGGTCTGGATACGCAGTATTTT. The chain recombines TRBV5-1 with TRBJ2-3; D not resolved. This CDR3 is 13 amino acids long. Germline V gene lookup returns CDR1 SGHRS and CDR2 YFSETQ. Trimming took off 0 bases at V and 6 bases at J, with 8 bases between the two ends.

The sample holds many counts of this clonotype. The V and J genes are TRBV4-1 and TRBJ2-7, with a tentative D call TRBD2 (5 bases). The CDR3 spans 18 residues. Looked up from germline, CDR1 is MGHRA and CDR2 is YSYEKL. The V end was cut by 0 bases, the J end by 3 bases, with 21 bases between. DNA for the CDR3: TGCGCCAGCAGCCAAGATGCCGGGGTGACGGGCACCGTCTACGAGCAGTACTTC. As protein: CASSQDAGVTGTVYEQYF.

About this clonotype: An end of the junction differs from the germline gene, which may be a read error. V and J are TRBV12-3 or TRBV12-4 and TRBJ2-3, with TRBD2 matching 10 bases. The CDR3 length is 18 residues. The CDR3 reads CASSLASHGTSARDTQYF. As DNA, the CDR3 is TGTGCCAGCAGTTTAGCATCTCATGGGACTAGCGCTAGGGATACTCAGTATTTT.

This clonotype was found many times. This rearrangement joins TRBV29-1 to TRBJ2-2; no reliable D call. The V end lost 3 bases, the J end lost 3 bases, and 11 bases lay between the germline ends. CDR1 is SQVTM and CDR2 is ANQGSEA in the germline V gene. The CDR3 consists of 14 residues. CDR3 sequence reads: CSVEPGLDTGELFF. DNA for the CDR3: TGCAGCGTTGAGCCCGGGCTAGACACCGGGGAGCTGTTTTTT.

This chain connects TRBV4-2 to TRBJ2-7; D is ambiguous. CDR1 and CDR2 (germline): LGHNA, YNFKEQ. This CDR3 is built from 15 residues. Trimming stripped 0 bases from V and 0 bases from J, with 9 bases between. The CDR3 nucleotides read TGTGCCAGCAGCCAAGAGAGGCATAGCTCCTACGAGCAGTACTTC. It specifies CASSQERHSSYEQYF.

This clonotype was seen a few times. The gene calls are TRBV7-2 and TRBJ1-3, with 9 bases identical to TRBD1. V was clipped by 5 bases and J by 2 bases; unmatched bases: 4. Germline-derived CDR1 and CDR2 are SGHTA and FQGNSA. The CDR3 consists of 15 residues. The CDR3 DNA reads as TGTGCCAGCAGCAACCGGGACAGGGCTGGAAACACCATATATTTT. Translated: CASSNRDRAGNTIYF.

This clonotype was picked up one time. The chain carries TRBV2 and TRBJ1-5; a weak D match, TRBD1 (5 bases). CDR3 length equals 13 residues. From germline, CDR1 is SNHLY and CDR2 FYNNEI. Trimming shortened V by 4 bases and J by 7 bases, and 11 bases separated the two germline ends. The CDR3 sequence: CASSAEGEQPQHF. Written as DNA, the CDR3 is TGTGCCAGCAGTGCTGAAGGGGAGCAGCCCCAGCATTTT.

In its sample, this clonotype was seen many times. V is TRBV5-5 and J is TRBJ1-3; no reliable D call. CDR1 is SGHKS, CDR2 YYEKEE, per germline (reference sequence). This CDR3 region has 16 residues. V was trimmed by 3 bases and J by 1 base, leaving 14 bases between them. The CDR3 reads CASSSSSPRSGNTIYF. CDR3 in DNA: TGTGCCAGCAGCTCCAGTAGCCCCCGGTCTGGAAACACCATATATTTT.

The chain carries TRBV5-1 and TRBJ2-1, with D maybe TRBD2 (6 bases). Trimming removed 4 bases at V and 6 bases at J, with 14 bases between. This CDR3 is 14 amino acids long. Looked up from germline, CDR1 is SGHRS and CDR2 is YFSETQ. The DNA of the CDR3 is TGCGCCAGCAGCATTGTAGCAGCGGGCAATGAGCAGTTCTTC. Protein: CASSIVAAGNEQFF.

This clonotype has ten or more counts. The rearrangement links TRBV7-2 to TRBJ2-1; D ambiguous. V lost 2 bases to trimming and J lost 5 bases, with 10 bases between them. The CDR3 extends over 14 amino acids. Germline CDR1 is SGHTA and CDR2 is FQGNSA. The CDR3: CASSLYGPDNEQFF. CDR3 sequence (DNA): TGTGCCAGCAGCTTATATGGGCCAGACAATGAGCAGTTCTTC.

By its share, this clonotype is medium-sized. The rearrangement links TRBV11-2 to TRBJ2-3; D is uncertain. This CDR3 is 12 amino acids long. Germline V CDR1 and CDR2: SGHAT, FQNNGV. V lost 1 base to trimming and J lost 6 bases, with 5 bases between them. The DNA for the CDR3 is TGTGCCAGCAGCTTAGTTGGCGATACGCAGTATTTT. Its translation is CASSLVGDTQYF.

This clonotype was recorded many times. The chain employs TRBV12-3 or TRBV12-4 and TRBJ2-2; TRBD1 or TRBD2 may be the D gene (7 bases each). The CDR3 is 17 residues long. Trimming left V 5 bases short and J 0 bases short, with 16 bases between. This chain's CDR3 is CASSTQTGRANTGELFF. CDR3 DNA: TGTGCCAGCAGTACCCAGACAGGGAGGGCGAACACCGGGGAGCTGTTTTTT.

This clonotype has at least ten counts. The chain combines TRBV3-1 with TRBJ2-1; 8 bases align to TRBD2. CDR3 length: 16 amino acids. Germline V gene sequence: CDR1 LGHDT, CDR2 YNNKEL (reference sequence). V trimming: 0 bases; J trimming: 3 bases; junction bases outside the gene matches: 4. The CDR3 nucleotides are TGTGCCAGCAGCCAAGATCACGGGAGGGTCTACAATGAGCAGTTCTTC. Amino acid sequence: CASSQDHGRVYNEQFF.

The sample holds many counts of this clonotype. The chain uses TRBV20-1 and TRBJ2-3; perhaps D is TRBD1 or TRBD2 (5 bases each). The CDR3 length is 11 residues. Trimming stripped 6 bases from V and 6 bases from J, with 10 bases between. CDR1 DFQATT and CDR2 SNEGSKA come from the germline V gene (reference sequence). The CDR3 bases are TGCAGTGCCGAGGGGCCCGATACGCAGTATTTT. Amino acid sequence: CSAEGPDTQYF.

This clonotype showed up many times. The rearrangement links TRBV5-1 to TRBJ2-3, with TRBD2 as a possible D gene (6 bases). V was shortened by 4 bases and J by 4 bases, with 13 bases between the two germline ends. The CDR3 runs 14 residues. Germline-derived CDR1 and CDR2 are SGHRS and YFSETQ. This CDR3 reads CASSPGGGADTQYF. In nucleotides, the CDR3 is TGCGCCAGCAGCCCCGGTGGAGGGGCAGATACGCAGTATTTT. Based on the CDR3 plus reference TRBV5-1 and TRBJ2-3, the full variable domain is KAGVTQTPRYLIKTRGQQVTLSCSPISGHRSVSWYQQTPGQGLQFLFEYFSETQRNKGNFPGRFSGRQFSNSRSEMNVSTLELGDSALYLCASSPGGGADTQYFGPGTRLTVL.

In this sample, this clonotype turned up many times. This chain uses TRBV6-6 with TRBJ2-1; weak D call: TRBD2 (5 bases). This CDR3 is 15 amino acids long. Per germline, CDR1 MNHNY and CDR2 SVGAGI (reference sequence). Trimming left V 5 bases short and J 3 bases short, with 14 bases between. CDR3 in amino acids: CASSPRPGSYNEQFF. CDR3 bases: TGTGCCAGCAGTCCCCGCCCGGGGAGCTACAATGAGCAGTTCTTC.

This clonotype came up once. V gene TRBV10-3 combines with J gene TRBJ2-6, with 7 positions matching TRBD2. CDR1 and CDR2 from the germline V gene are ENHRY and SYGVKD. The CDR3 extends over 18 amino acids. V shed 0 bases and J 3 bases; nucleotides not matched to a gene: 8. Here the CDR3 reads CAISESGGTLFGANVLTF. Here the CDR3 DNA reads TGTGCCATCAGTGAGTCGGGGGGGACCTTGTTTGGGGCCAACGTCCTGACTTTC.

The chain carries TRBV12-3 or TRBV12-4 and TRBJ1-3; D possibly corresponds to TRBD1 (5 bases). The CDR3 is 14 amino acids. V lost 4 bases and J 4 bases, leaving 11 bases between the germline ends. The CDR3 here is CASSSWGRGNTIYF. The CDR3 DNA is TGTGCCAGCAGTTCCTGGGGGAGAGGAAACACCATATATTTT.